These T cell receptor beta chains were read from a single sample in a study of lymphopenia after photon versus proton radiotherapy. Measured with immunoSEQ multiplex PCR; TCRdb has only the in-frame clones, and not every one. The repertoire holds around 35,000 clones, with about 84% as singletons. This material consisted of peripheral blood, taken from a patient treated with photon-based radiotherapy. The receptor set was obtained from a middle-aged man with gastric cancer. Both conserved end residues are part of each CDR3. The order of the fields is D gene, clone size, V gene, J gene, CDR3 protein, CDR3 DNA. D genes are given only for firm matches. Size tells how often a clone was seen (once, few, many) or the class of an expanded clone, and some rows leave it out.

d_call: NA; clone_size: NA; v_call: TRBV5-6; j_call: TRBJ1-3; cdr3_aa: CASSLRGGSGNTIYF; cdr3_nt: TGTGCCAGCAGCCTCCGCGGGGGATCAGGAAACACCATATATTTT
d_call: NA; clone_size: NA; v_call: TRBV7-9; j_call: TRBJ1-1; cdr3_aa: CASSLGQWTEAFF; cdr3_nt: TGTGCCAGCAGCTTAGGACAGTGGACTGAAGCTTTCTTT
d_call: TRBD2; clone_size: NA; v_call: TRBV4-1; j_call: TRBJ2-1; cdr3_aa: CASSQGWLAGGDQFF; cdr3_nt: TGCGCCAGCAGCCAAGGGTGGCTAGCGGGAGGAGACCAGTTCTTC
d_call: NA; clone_size: NA; v_call: TRBV28; j_call: TRBJ1-2; cdr3_aa: CASSFGKETGQPDYGYTF; cdr3_nt: TGTGCCAGCAGTTTTGGGAAAGAAACCGGGCAGCCCGACTATGGCTACACCTTC
d_call: TRBD1; clone_size: once; v_call: TRBV7-2; j_call: TRBJ2-3; cdr3_aa: CASSTRQGGTDTQYF; cdr3_nt: TGTGCCAGCAGCACGCGACAGGGAGGCACAGATACGCAGTATTTT
d_call: TRBD2; clone_size: NA; v_call: TRBV2; j_call: TRBJ2-7; cdr3_aa: CASSEAGLLYEQYF; cdr3_nt: TGTGCCAGCAGTGAAGCGGGACTACTCTACGAGCAGTACTTC
d_call: TRBD2; clone_size: NA; v_call: TRBV5-1; j_call: TRBJ2-3; cdr3_aa: CASSLRLAGPTDTQYF; cdr3_nt: TGCGCCAGCAGCTTGCGGCTAGCGGGACCCACAGATACGCAGTATTTT
d_call: TRBD2; clone_size: few; v_call: TRBV6-4; j_call: TRBJ2-1; cdr3_aa: CASSDGRALYNEQFF; cdr3_nt: TGTGCCAGCAGTGACGGGAGGGCCCTCTACAATGAGCAGTTCTTC
d_call: TRBD1; clone_size: NA; v_call: TRBV18; j_call: TRBJ2-3; cdr3_aa: CASSPPGTGADTQYF; cdr3_nt: TGTGCCAGCTCACCGCCCGGGACAGGGGCAGATACGCAGTATTTT
d_call: TRBD2; clone_size: NA; v_call: TRBV2; j_call: TRBJ2-5; cdr3_aa: CASSEFLAGRETQYF; cdr3_nt: TGTGCCAGCAGTGAATTCCTAGCGGGGAGAGAGACCCAGTACTTC
d_call: NA; clone_size: NA; v_call: TRBV10-3; j_call: TRBJ2-7; cdr3_aa: CAIRETATGYEQYF; cdr3_nt: TGTGCCATCAGGGAAACAGCTACTGGTTACGAGCAGTACTTC